The 19 T cell receptor beta chains given below trace back to one sample, sequenced in a study of T cell responses to AZD1222 COVID-19 vaccine. Clones were read by immunoSEQ multiplex PCR, and TCRdb kept only the in-frame ones, dropping some. The table shows 89,000 or so clones, with about 91% occurring only once. The source was peripheral blood, collected 28 days after the second AZD1222 dose. These receptors originate from an adult who received the AZD1222 COVID-19 vaccine.

This chain links TRBV4-2 with TRBJ2-5; 7 bases map to TRBD2. After removal of 4 bases from V and 5 bases from J, the junction contained 10 bases not matched to a gene. CDR1 LGHNA and CDR2 YNFKEQ come from the germline V gene. The CDR3 is 15 residues long. DNA of the CDR3: TGTGCCAGCAGCCTTAGCGGGCCGGGTCAGGAGACCCAGTACTTC. It is translated as CASSLSGPGQETQYF.

The V and J genes are TRBV2 and TRBJ1-2, with 9 bases matching TRBD1. CDR1 and CDR2 from the germline V gene are SNHLY and FYNNEI. V dropped 5 bases and J dropped 1; count of bases not matched to a gene: 14. CDR3 length equals 18 residues. The CDR3 spells CASSPPPYRQGDNYGYTF. Written as DNA, the CDR3 is TGTGCCAGCAGTCCCCCTCCCTATAGACAGGGGGATAACTATGGCTACACCTTC.

The rearrangement uses TRBV19 and TRBJ2-7, with 7 nucleotides matching TRBD1. The CDR3 loop spans 15 amino acids. Germline trimming cut 6 bases from V and 0 bases from J; bases unmatched to any gene: 8. Germline V lookup: CDR1 LNHDA, CDR2 SQIVND (reference sequence). CDR3 coding DNA: TGTGCCAGTAGAAAAACCGGGACAGTCTCCTACGAGCAGTACTTC. This translates into CASRKTGTVSYEQYF.

This clone was picked up one time. V is TRBV11-3 and J is TRBJ2-1, with D tentatively TRBD1 (6 bases). CDR1 SGHNT and CDR2 YENEEA come from the germline V gene. V lost 6 bases, J lost 5 bases, and 11 bases lay in between. The CDR3 runs 13 residues. This chain's CDR3 is CASSRDRNNEQFF. The CDR3 DNA follows: TGTGCCAGCAGTCGCGACAGGAACAATGAGCAGTTCTTC.

The chain employs TRBV6-1 and TRBJ1-2; D unresolved. The length of the CDR3 is 13 residues. Trimming pared 2 bases from V and 2 bases from J, leaving 6 bases between. Looked up from germline, CDR1 is MNHNS and CDR2 is SASEGT. The CDR3 nucleotides read TGTGCCAGCAGTGAAAGGGAGAACTATGGCTACACCTTC. This encodes CASSERENYGYTF.

The J gene is TRBJ2-5, the V gene TRBV29-1; no firm D call. Germline CDR1 and CDR2: SQVTM and ANQGSEA. V was cut by 0 bases and J by 7 bases, with 0 bases left in between. This CDR3 is 9 amino acids long. The CDR3, as DNA: TGCAGCGTTGAAGAGACCCAGTACTTC. It is translated as CSVEETQYF.

The chain is built from TRBV19 and TRBJ2-1, with TRBD2 matching over 14 bases. J lost 10 bases, V lost 4 bases, and 12 bases had no gene match. Germline V gene lookup returns CDR1 LNHDA and CDR2 SQIVND (reference sequence). The CDR3 has 17 amino acids. This CDR3 is CASSTRTSGRSVMEQFF. The DNA of the CDR3 is TGTGCCAGTAGTACCCGGACTAGCGGGAGGTCCGTGATGGAGCAGTTCTTC. The whole variable domain, remainder taken from reference TRBV19 and TRBJ2-1, is DGGITQSPKYLFRKEGQNVTLSCEQNLNHDAMYWYRQDPGQGLRLIYYSQIVNDFQKGDIAEGYSVSREKKESFPLTVTSAQKNPTAFYLCASSTRTSGRSVMEQFFGPGTRLTVL.

This chain uses TRBV20-1 with TRBJ1-1; D gene unclear. The CDR3 loop spans 11 amino acids. Germline V gene sequence: CDR1 DFQATT, CDR2 SNEGSKA (reference sequence). V was clipped by 0 bases and J by 8 bases, with 7 bases between them. CDR3 sequence reads: CSARDLGEAFF. CDR3 nucleotide sequence: TGCAGTGCTAGAGATCTGGGAGAAGCTTTCTTT.

The rearrangement uses TRBV19 and TRBJ1-6; D is perhaps TRBD1 (6 bases). Germline assignment: CDR1 LNHDA and CDR2 SQIVND (reference sequence). The V gene lost 3 bases and the J gene lost 10 bases, with 25 bases spanning the gap. This CDR3 is 18 amino acids long. The CDR3 is CASSMRGGRDGSNSPLHF. DNA for the CDR3: TGTGCCAGTAGTATGCGCGGGGGCAGGGACGGTTCTAACTCACCCCTCCACTTT.

The chain carries TRBV28 and TRBJ2-1; 7 nucleotides match TRBD2. This CDR3 contains 11 residues. The V gene's germline CDR1 is MDHEN and CDR2 SYDVKM. The CDR3 here is CASGAYNEQFF. CDR3 coding DNA: TGTGCGAGCGGGGCCTACAATGAGCAGTTCTTC. The variable domain in full, with the rest retrieved from reference TRBV28 and TRBJ2-1, is DVKVTQSSRYLVKRTGEKVFLECVQDMDHENMFWYRQDPGLGLRLIYFSYDVKMKEKGDIPEGYSVSREKKERFSLILESASTNQTSMYLCASGAYNEQFFGPGTRLTVL.

V is TRBV27 and J is TRBJ1-4, with TRBD1 as a possible D gene (5 bases). V was trimmed by 8 bases and J by 7 bases, leaving 23 bases between them. The CDR3 has 16 residues. CDR1 is MNHEY and CDR2 is SMNVEV in the germline V gene (reference sequence). The CDR3 bases are TGTGCCAGCGGGGACTCACCGGGCTCTTCGGGTGAAAAACTGTTTTTT. Translated: CASGDSPGSSGEKLFF.

This sequence joins TRBV9 and TRBJ1-4; 9 bases agree with TRBD1. With V trimmed by 3 bases and J by 8 bases, 5 bases remained unmatched. Germline V gives CDR1 SGDLS, CDR2 YYNGEE. The CDR3 has 14 amino acids. CDR3 DNA: TGTGCCAGCAGCGACCTCGGGACAGGGGAAAAACTGTTTTTT. Translation: CASSDLGTGEKLFF.

The chain couples TRBV9 to TRBJ2-7; TRBD1 aligns across 7 bases. The V segment lost 0 bases and the J segment 12 bases; nucleotides outside the gene matches: 15. Germline values: CDR1 SGDLS, CDR2 YYNGEE. The CDR3 extends over 15 amino acids. CDR3 nucleotides: TGTGCCAGCAGCGTAGGAAACCGGGCAGGGGGTGTATTGTACTTC. Protein product: CASSVGNRAGGVLYF.

The CDR3 nucleotides read TGTGCCAGCAGCCCCGGGACAGGGGTGGCCGGGAACTACAATGAGCAGTTCTTC. Translated: CASSPGTGVAGNYNEQFF. The rearrangement uses TRBV7-9 and TRBJ2-1, with 10 bases identical to TRBD1. Germline loops: CDR1 SEHNR, CDR2 FQNEAQ (reference sequence). The CDR3 has 18 amino acids. V was pared by 5 bases and J by 3 bases, with 13 bases of the junction left unmatched.

This chain joins TRBV19 and TRBJ1-5, with TRBD1 identical over 8 bases. CDR1 is LNHDA and CDR2 is SQIVND in the germline V gene (reference sequence). CDR3 size: 18 residues. Trimming cost V 1 base and J 6 bases; bases outside gene matches: 14. The CDR3 DNA reads TGTGCCAGTAGTATAGTAAGGTCAGGCGGCAGGGGGCCTCAGCCCCAGCATTTT. Translated, it gives CASSIVRSGGRGPQPQHF.

The rearrangement joins TRBV5-1 to TRBJ1-1, with 8 bases lining up with TRBD1. With V trimmed by 0 bases and J by 4 bases, 2 bases remained unmatched. Germline CDR1 SGHRS, CDR2 YFSETQ. This CDR3 spans 14 amino acids. The CDR3 spells CASSLGTGGTEAFF. The CDR3 region has the DNA TGCGCCAGCAGCTTGGGCACAGGGGGCACTGAAGCTTTCTTT.

The rearrangement joins TRBV27 to TRBJ1-1; the D is unclear. Trimming shortened V by 3 bases and J by 4 bases, and 12 bases separated the two germline ends. The germline V gene has CDR1 MNHEY and CDR2 SMNVEV (reference sequence). The CDR3 has 14 residues. CDR3 nucleotide sequence: TGTGCCAGCAGTTTGGAGGGTTTGAGCACTGAAGCTTTCTTT. Its translation: CASSLEGLSTEAFF.

This clone came up a few times. J is TRBJ2-3 and V is TRBV19, with TRBD2 matching 7 bases. The CDR3 has 15 residues. Germline V CDR1 and CDR2: LNHDA, SQIVND (reference sequence). V lost 6 bases to trimming and J lost 2 bases; unmatched junction nucleotides: 8. In nucleotides, the CDR3 is TGTGCCAGTAGCAAACTAGCGTCCGACACAGATACGCAGTATTTT. It translates to CASSKLASDTDTQYF.

The chain is built from TRBV6-2 or TRBV6-3 and TRBJ2-1; perhaps D is TRBD1 or TRBD2 (5 bases each). This CDR3 region has 14 residues. CDR1 MNHEY and CDR2 SVGEGT come from the germline V gene. The V gene lost 5 bases and the J gene lost 9 bases, with 17 bases spanning the gap. CDR3 sequence reads: CASSQPGTPSEQFF. The CDR3 DNA reads TGTGCCAGCAGTCAACCCGGGACGCCGAGTGAGCAGTTCTTC.